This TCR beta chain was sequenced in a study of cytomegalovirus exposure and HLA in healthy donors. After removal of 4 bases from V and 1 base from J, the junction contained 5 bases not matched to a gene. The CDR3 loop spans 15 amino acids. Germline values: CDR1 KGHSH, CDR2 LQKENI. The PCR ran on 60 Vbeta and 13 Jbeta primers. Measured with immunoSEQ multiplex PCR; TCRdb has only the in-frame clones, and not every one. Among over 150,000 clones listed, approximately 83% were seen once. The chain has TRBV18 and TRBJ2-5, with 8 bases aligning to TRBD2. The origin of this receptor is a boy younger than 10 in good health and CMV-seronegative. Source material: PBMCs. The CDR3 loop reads CASSLFSGVQETQYF. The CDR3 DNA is TGTGCCAGCTCACTATTTAGCGGGGTCCAAGAGACCCAGTACTTC. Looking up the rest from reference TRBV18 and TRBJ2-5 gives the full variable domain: NAGVMQNPRHLVRRRGQEARLRCSPMKGHSHVYWYRQLPEEGLKFMVYLQKENIIDESGMPKERFSAEFPKEGPSILRIQQVVRGDSAAYFCASSLFSGVQETQYFGPGTRLLVL.